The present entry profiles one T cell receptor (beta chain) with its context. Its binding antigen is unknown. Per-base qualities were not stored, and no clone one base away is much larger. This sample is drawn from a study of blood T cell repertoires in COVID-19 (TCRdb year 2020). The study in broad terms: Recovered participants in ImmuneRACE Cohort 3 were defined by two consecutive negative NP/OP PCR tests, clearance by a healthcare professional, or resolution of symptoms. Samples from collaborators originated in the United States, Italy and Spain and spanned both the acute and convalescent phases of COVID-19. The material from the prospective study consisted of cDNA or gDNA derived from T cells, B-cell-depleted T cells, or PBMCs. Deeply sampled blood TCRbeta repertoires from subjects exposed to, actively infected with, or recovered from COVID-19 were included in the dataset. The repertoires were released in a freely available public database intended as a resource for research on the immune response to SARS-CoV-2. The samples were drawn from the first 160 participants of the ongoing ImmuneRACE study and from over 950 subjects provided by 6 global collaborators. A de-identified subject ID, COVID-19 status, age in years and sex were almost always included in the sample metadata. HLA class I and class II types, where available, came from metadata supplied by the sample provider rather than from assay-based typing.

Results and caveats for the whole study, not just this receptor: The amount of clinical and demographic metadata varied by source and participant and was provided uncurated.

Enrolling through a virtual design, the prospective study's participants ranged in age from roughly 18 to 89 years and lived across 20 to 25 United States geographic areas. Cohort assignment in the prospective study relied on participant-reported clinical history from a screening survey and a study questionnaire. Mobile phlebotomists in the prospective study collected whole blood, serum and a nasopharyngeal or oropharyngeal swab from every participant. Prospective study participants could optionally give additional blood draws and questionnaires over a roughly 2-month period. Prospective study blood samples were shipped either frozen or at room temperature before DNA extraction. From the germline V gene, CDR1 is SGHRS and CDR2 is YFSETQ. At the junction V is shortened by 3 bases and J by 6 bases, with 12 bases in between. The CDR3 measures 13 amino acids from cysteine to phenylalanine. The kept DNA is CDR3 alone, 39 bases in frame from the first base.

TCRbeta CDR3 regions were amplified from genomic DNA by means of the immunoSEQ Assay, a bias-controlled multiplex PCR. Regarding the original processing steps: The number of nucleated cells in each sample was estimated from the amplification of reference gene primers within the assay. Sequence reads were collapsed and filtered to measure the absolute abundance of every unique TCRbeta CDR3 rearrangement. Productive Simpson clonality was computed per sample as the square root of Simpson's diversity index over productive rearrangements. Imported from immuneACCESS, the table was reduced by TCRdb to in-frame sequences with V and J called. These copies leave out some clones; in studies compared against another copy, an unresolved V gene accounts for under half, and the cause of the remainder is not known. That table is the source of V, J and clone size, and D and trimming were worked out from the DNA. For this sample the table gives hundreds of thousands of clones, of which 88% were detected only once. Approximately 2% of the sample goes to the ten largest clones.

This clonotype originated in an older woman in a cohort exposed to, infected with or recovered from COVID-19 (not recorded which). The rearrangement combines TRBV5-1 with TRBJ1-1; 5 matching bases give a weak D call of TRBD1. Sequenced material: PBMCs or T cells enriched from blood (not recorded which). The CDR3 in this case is CASSSGGLAEAFF. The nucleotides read TGCGCCAGCAGCTCCGGGGGATTGGCTGAAGCTTTCTTT.